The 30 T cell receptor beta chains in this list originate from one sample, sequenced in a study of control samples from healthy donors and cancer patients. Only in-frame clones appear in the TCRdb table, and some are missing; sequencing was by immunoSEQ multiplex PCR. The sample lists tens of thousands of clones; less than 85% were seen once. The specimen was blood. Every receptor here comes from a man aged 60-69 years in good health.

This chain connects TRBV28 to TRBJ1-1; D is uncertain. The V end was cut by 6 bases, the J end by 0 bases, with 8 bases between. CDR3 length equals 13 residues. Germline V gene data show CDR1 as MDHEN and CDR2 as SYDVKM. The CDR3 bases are TGTGCCAGCAGCCAAGGACTGAACACTGAAGCTTTCTTT. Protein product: CASSQGLNTEAFF.

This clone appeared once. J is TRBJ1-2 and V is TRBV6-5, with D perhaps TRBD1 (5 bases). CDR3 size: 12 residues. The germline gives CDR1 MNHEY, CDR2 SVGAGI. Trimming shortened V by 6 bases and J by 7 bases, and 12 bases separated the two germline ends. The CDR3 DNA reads TGTGCCAGCAGCCCCTCTAGGGGTGGCTACACCTTC. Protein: CASSPSRGGYTF.

CDR3 protein: CASRTAATYEQYF. The CDR3 DNA reads TGTGCCAGCAGGACAGCCGCAACCTACGAGCAGTACTTC. The J gene is TRBJ2-7, the V gene TRBV6-5; D possibly corresponds to TRBD1 (5 bases). The V end was cut by 6 bases, the J end by 2 bases, with 11 bases between. The CDR3 is made up of 13 amino acids. The germline CDR1 and CDR2 sequences are MNHEY and SVGAGI.

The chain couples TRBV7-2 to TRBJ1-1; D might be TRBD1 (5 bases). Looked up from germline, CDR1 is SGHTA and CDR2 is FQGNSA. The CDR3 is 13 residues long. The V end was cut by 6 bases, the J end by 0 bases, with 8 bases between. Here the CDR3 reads CASRRTLNTEAFF. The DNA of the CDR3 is TGTGCCAGCAGACGGACACTGAACACTGAAGCTTTCTTT.

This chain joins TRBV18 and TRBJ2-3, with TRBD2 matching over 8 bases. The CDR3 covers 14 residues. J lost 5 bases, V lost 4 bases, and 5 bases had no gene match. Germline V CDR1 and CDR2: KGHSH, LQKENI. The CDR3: CASSRAGVQDTQYF. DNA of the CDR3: TGTGCCAGCTCACGAGCGGGAGTGCAAGATACGCAGTATTTT.

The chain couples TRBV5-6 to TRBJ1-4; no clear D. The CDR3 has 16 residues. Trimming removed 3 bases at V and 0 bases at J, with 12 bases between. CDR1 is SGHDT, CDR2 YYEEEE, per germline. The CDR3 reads CASSYHGPATNEKLFF. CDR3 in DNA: TGTGCCAGCAGCTACCACGGGCCCGCAACTAATGAAAAACTGTTTTTT. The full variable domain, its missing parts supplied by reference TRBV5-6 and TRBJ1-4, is DAGVTQSPTHLIKTRGQQVTLRCSPKSGHDTVSWYQQALGQGPQFIFQYYEEEERQRGNFPDRFSGHQFPNYSSELNVNALLLGDSALYLCASSYHGPATNEKLFFGSGTQLSVL.

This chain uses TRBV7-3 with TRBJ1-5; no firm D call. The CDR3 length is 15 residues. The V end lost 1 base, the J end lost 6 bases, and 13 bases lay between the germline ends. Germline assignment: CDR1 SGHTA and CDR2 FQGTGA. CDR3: CASSLIGGSVQPQHF. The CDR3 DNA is TGTGCCAGCAGCTTAATCGGTGGTTCGGTTCAGCCCCAGCATTTT.

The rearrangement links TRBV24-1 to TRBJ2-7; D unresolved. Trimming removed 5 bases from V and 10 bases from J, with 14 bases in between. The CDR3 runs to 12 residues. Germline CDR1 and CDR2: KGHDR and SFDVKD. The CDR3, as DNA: TGTGCCACCAGTGTGGGCCCAGAACCTCAGTACTTC. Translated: CATSVGPEPQYF.

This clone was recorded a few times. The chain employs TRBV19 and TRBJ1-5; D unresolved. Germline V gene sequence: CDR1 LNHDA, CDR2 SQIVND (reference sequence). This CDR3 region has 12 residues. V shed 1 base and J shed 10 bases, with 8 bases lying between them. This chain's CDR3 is CASSIVQGPQHF. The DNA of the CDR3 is TGTGCCAGTAGTATAGTTCAAGGACCCCAGCATTTT.

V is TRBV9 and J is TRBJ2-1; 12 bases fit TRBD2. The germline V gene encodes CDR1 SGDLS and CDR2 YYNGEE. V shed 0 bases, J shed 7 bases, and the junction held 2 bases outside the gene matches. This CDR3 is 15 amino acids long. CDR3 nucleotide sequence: TGTGCCAGCAGCGTAGGGACTAGCGGGGTGAATGAGCAGTTCTTC. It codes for CASSVGTSGVNEQFF.

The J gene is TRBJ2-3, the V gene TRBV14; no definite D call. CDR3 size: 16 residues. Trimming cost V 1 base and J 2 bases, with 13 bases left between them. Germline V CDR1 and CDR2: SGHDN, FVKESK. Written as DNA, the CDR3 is TGTGCCAGCAGCCAAGTCCTGGGTCTATACACAGATACGCAGTATTTT. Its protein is CASSQVLGLYTDTQYF.

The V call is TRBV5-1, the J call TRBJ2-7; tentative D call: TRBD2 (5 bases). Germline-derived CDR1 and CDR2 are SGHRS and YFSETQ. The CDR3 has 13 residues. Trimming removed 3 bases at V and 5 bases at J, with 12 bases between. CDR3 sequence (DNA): TGCGCCAGCAGCTCCGAGGGTCTCGACGAGCAGTACTTC. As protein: CASSSEGLDEQYF.

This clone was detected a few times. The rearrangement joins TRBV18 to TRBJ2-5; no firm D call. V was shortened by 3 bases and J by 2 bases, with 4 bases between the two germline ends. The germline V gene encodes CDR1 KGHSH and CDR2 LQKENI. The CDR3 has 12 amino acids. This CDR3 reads CASSPYQETQYF. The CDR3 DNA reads TGTGCCAGCTCACCGTATCAAGAGACCCAGTACTTC.

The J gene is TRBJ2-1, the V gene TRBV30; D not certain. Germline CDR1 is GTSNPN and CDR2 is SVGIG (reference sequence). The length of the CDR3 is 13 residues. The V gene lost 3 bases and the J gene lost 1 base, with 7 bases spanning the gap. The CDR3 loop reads CAWSRLSYNEQFF. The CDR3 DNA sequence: TGTGCCTGGAGCAGGCTTTCCTACAATGAGCAGTTCTTC. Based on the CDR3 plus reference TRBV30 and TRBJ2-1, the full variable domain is SQTIHQWPATLVQPVGSPLSLECTVEGTSNPNLYWYRQAAGRGLQLLFYSVGIGQISSEVPQNLSASRPQDRQFILSSKKLLLSDSGFYLCAWSRLSYNEQFFGPGTRLTVL.

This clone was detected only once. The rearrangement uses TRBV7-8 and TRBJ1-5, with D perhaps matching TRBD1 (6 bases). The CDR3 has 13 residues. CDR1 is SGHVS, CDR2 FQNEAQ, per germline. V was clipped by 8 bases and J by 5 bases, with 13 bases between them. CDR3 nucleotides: TGTGCCAGCGGAGGGGGGGGGCATCAGCCCCAGCATTTT. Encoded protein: CASGGGGHQPQHF.

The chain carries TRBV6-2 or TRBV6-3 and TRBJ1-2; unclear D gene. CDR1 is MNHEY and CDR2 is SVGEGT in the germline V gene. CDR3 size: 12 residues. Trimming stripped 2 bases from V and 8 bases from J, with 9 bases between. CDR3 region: CASSYELRGYTF. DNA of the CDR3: TGTGCCAGCAGTTACGAGTTAAGGGGCTACACCTTC.

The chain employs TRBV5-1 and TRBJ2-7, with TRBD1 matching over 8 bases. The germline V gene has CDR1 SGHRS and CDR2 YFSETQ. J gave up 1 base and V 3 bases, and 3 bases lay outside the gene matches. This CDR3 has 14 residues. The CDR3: CASSSGGGSYEQYF. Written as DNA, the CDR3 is TGCGCCAGCAGCTCAGGGGGCGGTTCCTACGAGCAGTACTTC.

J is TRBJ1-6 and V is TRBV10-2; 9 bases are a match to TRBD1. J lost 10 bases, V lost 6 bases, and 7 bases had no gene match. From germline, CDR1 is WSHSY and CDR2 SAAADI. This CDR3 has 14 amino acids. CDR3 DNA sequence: TGCGCCAGCAGGACTACAGGGGGCCAATCACCCCTCCACTTT. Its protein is CASRTTGGQSPLHF.

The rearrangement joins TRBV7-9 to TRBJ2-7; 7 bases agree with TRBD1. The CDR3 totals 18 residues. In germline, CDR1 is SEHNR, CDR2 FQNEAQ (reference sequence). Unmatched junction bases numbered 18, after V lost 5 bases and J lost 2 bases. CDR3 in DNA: TGTGCCAGCAGCGCCCCCAAATTAGAGGGACAGCTCACCTACGAGCAGTACTTC. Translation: CASSAPKLEGQLTYEQYF.

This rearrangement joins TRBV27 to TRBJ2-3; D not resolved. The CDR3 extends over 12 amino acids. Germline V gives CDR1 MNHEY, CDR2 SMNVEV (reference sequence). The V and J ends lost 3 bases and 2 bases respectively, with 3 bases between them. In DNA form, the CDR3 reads TGTGCCAGCAGTTTTAACACAGATACGCAGTATTTT. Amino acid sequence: CASSFNTDTQYF.

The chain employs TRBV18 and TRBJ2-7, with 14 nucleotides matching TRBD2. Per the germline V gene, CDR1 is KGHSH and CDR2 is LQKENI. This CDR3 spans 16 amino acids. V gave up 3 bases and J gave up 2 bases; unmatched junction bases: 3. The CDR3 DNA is TGTGCCAGCTCACCTGGACTAGCGGGAGGCGCCTACGAGCAGTACTTC. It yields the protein CASSPGLAGGAYEQYF.

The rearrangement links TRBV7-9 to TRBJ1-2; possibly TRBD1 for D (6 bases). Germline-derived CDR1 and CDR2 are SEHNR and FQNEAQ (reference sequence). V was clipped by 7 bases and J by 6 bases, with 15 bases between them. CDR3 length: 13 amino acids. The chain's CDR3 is CASNSGGKDGYTF. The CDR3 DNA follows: TGTGCCAGCAACTCGGGGGGCAAGGATGGCTACACCTTC.

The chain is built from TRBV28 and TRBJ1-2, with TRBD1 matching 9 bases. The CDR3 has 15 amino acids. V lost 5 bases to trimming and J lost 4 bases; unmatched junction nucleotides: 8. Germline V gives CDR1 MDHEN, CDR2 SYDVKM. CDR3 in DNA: TGTGCCAGCAGTCGGCCGGGACAGGGCTCCTATGGCTACACCTTC. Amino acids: CASSRPGQGSYGYTF.

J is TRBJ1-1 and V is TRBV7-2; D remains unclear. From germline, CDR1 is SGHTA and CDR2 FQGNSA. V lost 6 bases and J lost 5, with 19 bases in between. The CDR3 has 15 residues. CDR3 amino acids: CASRFGSGRGTEAFF. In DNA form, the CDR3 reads TGTGCCAGCAGGTTTGGGTCTGGACGGGGTACTGAAGCTTTCTTT. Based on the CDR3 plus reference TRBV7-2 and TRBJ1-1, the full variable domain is GAGVSQSPSNKVTEKGKDVELRCDPISGHTALYWYRQSLGQGLEFLIYFQGNSAPDKSGLPSDRFSAERTGGSVSTLTIQRTQQEDSAVYLCASRFGSGRGTEAFFGQGTRLTVV.

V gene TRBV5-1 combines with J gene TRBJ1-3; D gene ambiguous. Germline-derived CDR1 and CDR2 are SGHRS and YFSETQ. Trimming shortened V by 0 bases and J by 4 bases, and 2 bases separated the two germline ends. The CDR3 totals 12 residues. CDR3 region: CASSLEGNTIYF. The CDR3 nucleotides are TGCGCCAGCAGCTTGGAAGGAAACACCATATATTTT. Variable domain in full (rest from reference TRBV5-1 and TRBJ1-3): KAGVTQTPRYLIKTRGQQVTLSCSPISGHRSVSWYQQTPGQGLQFLFEYFSETQRNKGNFPGRFSGRQFSNSRSEMNVSTLELGDSALYLCASSLEGNTIYFGEGSWLTVV.

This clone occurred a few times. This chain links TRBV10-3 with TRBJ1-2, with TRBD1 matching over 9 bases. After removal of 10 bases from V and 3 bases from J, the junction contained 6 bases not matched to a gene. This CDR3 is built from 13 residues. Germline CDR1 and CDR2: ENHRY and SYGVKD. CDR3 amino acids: CATSTGGDYGYTF. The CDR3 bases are TGTGCCACGTCGACAGGGGGAGACTATGGCTACACCTTC.

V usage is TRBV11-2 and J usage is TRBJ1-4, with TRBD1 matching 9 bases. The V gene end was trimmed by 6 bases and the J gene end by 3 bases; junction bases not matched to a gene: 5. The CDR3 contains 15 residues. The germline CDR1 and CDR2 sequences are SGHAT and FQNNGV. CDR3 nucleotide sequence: TGTGCCAGCAGTGACCGGGACAGGGCTAATGAAAAACTGTTTTTT. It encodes CASSDRDRANEKLFF.

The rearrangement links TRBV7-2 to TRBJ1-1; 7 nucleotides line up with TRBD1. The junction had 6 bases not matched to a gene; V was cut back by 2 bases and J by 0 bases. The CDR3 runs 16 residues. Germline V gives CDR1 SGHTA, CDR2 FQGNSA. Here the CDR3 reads CASSLSGTVMNTEAFF. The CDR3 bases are TGTGCCAGCAGCTTATCCGGGACAGTTATGAACACTGAAGCTTTCTTT. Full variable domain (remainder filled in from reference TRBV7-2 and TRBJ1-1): GAGVSQSPSNKVTEKGKDVELRCDPISGHTALYWYRQSLGQGLEFLIYFQGNSAPDKSGLPSDRFSAERTGGSVSTLTIQRTQQEDSAVYLCASSLSGTVMNTEAFFGQGTRLTVV.

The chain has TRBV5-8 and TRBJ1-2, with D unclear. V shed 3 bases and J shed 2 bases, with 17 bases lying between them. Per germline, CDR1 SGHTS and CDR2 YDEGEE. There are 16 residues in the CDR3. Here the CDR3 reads CASSSGGQERNYGYTF. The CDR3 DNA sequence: TGTGCCAGCAGCTCTGGAGGGCAGGAGAGAAACTATGGCTACACCTTC.

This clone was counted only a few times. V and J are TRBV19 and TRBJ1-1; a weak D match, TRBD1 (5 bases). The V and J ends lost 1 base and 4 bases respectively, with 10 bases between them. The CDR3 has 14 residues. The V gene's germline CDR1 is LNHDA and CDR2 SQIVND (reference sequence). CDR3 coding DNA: TGTGCCAGTAGTATAGTAGGGGCTGTCACTGAAGCTTTCTTT. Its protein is CASSIVGAVTEAFF.